What follows are 11 T cell receptor beta chains derived from one specimen sequenced in a study of blood T cell repertoires in COVID-19. Libraries were prepared by immunoSEQ multiplex PCR; TCRdb keeps only in-frame clonotypes and omits some of them. The sample holds a few hundred thousand clones; roughly 87% are singletons and the top ten take approximately 4.6%. Sequenced material: peripheral blood. These TCRs come from a woman aged 40 to 55 who had recovered from COVID-19.

This chain uses TRBV18 with TRBJ2-1, with TRBD2 matching over 14 bases. This CDR3 comprises 16 residues. Trimming removed 4 bases from V and 9 bases from J; junction bases left unmatched: 8. From germline, CDR1 is KGHSH and CDR2 LQKENI. As DNA, the CDR3 is TGTGCCAGCTCACAACCGGGACTAGCGGGAGTTGCTGAGCAGTTCTTC. Its translation: CASSQPGLAGVAEQFF.

The genes are TRBV30 and TRBJ2-7; D possibly corresponds to TRBD2 (5 bases). Germline V gene data show CDR1 as GTSNPN and CDR2 as SVGIG (reference sequence). The CDR3 length is 11 residues. Trimming pared 4 bases from V and 5 bases from J, leaving 9 bases between. CDR3 coding DNA: TGTGCCTGGACCTCCGGGGACGAGCAGTACTTC. Its translation: CAWTSGDEQYF.

This clone was counted a few times. This chain uses TRBV6-2 or TRBV6-3 with TRBJ1-2; a possible D gene is TRBD1 (6 bases). The CDR3 totals 16 residues. The V end lost 5 bases, the J end lost 4 bases, and 20 bases lay between the germline ends. The germline V gene encodes CDR1 MNHEY and CDR2 SVGEGT. The CDR3 loop reads CASSRDPRGTIYGYTF. The CDR3 nucleotides read TGTGCCAGCAGTAGAGACCCGAGGGGGACTATCTATGGCTACACCTTC.

The chain links TRBV7-8 to TRBJ2-2; D is unclear. V shed 2 bases and J shed 6 bases, with 16 bases lying between them. This CDR3 has 16 residues. Germline assignment: CDR1 SGHVS and CDR2 FQNEAQ. The CDR3 coding sequence is TGTGCCAGCAGCTTAAGAGAGACAAAGGTGGCCGGGGAGCTGTTTTTT. Encoded protein: CASSLRETKVAGELFF.

The count of this clone is one. The rearrangement uses TRBV2 and TRBJ2-5; no reliable D call. Germline V gene lookup returns CDR1 SNHLY and CDR2 FYNNEI. The CDR3 totals 12 residues. V lost 1 base and J 7 bases, leaving 7 bases between the germline ends. The CDR3 DNA reads as TGTGCCAGCAGTGAAGGGCGAGGGACCCAGTACTTC. This codes for CASSEGRGTQYF.

V gene TRBV9 combines with J gene TRBJ2-2, with D possibly TRBD2 on 6 matching bases. Deletions cut 3 bases from V and 3 bases from J, with 15 bases between. Germline V gives CDR1 SGDLS, CDR2 YYNGEE. The CDR3 consists of 16 residues. CDR3 coding DNA: TGTGCCAGCAGCGGGGGAGGAGGGCCGGACACCGGGGAGCTGTTTTTT. This gives the protein CASSGGGGPDTGELFF. The full variable domain, rest sourced from reference TRBV9 and TRBJ2-2, is DSGVTQTPKHLITATGQRVTLRCSPRSGDLSVYWYQQSLDQGLQFLIQYYNGEERAKGNILERFSAQQFPDLHSELNLSSLELGDSALYFCASSGGGGPDTGELFFGEGSRLTVL.

This chain connects TRBV3-1 (or the pseudogene TRBV3-2) to TRBJ2-3; 10 bases align to TRBD1. V lost 8 bases and J lost 4; bases outside the gene matches: 9. The CDR3 covers 15 residues. CDR1 is LGHDT, CDR2 YNNKEL, per germline (reference sequence). The CDR3 region is CASAPWTGGSDTQYF. CDR3 DNA sequence: TGTGCCAGCGCCCCCTGGACAGGGGGTTCAGATACGCAGTATTTT.

The chain combines TRBV3-1 (or the pseudogene TRBV3-2) with TRBJ2-1; 7 bases line up with TRBD1. CDR1 LGHDT and CDR2 YNNKEL come from the germline V gene (reference sequence). V trimming: 2 bases; J trimming: 5 bases; junction bases outside the gene matches: 6. The CDR3 is 15 residues long. As DNA, the CDR3 is TGTGCCAGCAGCCAATCCCGGGACAGAAACAATGAGCAGTTCTTC. Amino acid sequence: CASSQSRDRNNEQFF.

The V call is TRBV19, the J call TRBJ2-1, with 9 bases identical to TRBD2. V shed 3 bases and J 7 bases; nucleotides not matched to a gene: 4. The CDR3 sequence is 14 residues long. Germline loops: CDR1 LNHDA, CDR2 SQIVND (reference sequence). The CDR3 reads CASSIRGRANEQFF. The CDR3, as DNA: TGTGCCAGTAGTATTCGCGGGAGGGCTAATGAGCAGTTCTTC.

The chain carries TRBV4-1 and TRBJ1-4, with D tentatively TRBD1 (6 bases). Germline assignment: CDR1 MGHRA and CDR2 YSYEKL. V was shortened by 3 bases and J by 8 bases, with 13 bases between the two germline ends. The length of the CDR3 is 14 residues. The CDR3: CASSHSGAAEKLFF. CDR3 in DNA: TGCGCCAGCAGCCATTCAGGGGCCGCGGAAAAACTGTTTTTT.

This chain links TRBV28 with TRBJ2-2; D is ambiguous. The V end lost 3 bases, the J end lost 2 bases, and 7 bases lay between the germline ends. Looked up from germline, CDR1 is MDHEN and CDR2 is SYDVKM. CDR3 length: 14 amino acids. CDR3: CASSLIENTGELFF. The DNA of the CDR3 is TGTGCCAGCAGTTTGATAGAAAACACCGGGGAGCTGTTTTTT.